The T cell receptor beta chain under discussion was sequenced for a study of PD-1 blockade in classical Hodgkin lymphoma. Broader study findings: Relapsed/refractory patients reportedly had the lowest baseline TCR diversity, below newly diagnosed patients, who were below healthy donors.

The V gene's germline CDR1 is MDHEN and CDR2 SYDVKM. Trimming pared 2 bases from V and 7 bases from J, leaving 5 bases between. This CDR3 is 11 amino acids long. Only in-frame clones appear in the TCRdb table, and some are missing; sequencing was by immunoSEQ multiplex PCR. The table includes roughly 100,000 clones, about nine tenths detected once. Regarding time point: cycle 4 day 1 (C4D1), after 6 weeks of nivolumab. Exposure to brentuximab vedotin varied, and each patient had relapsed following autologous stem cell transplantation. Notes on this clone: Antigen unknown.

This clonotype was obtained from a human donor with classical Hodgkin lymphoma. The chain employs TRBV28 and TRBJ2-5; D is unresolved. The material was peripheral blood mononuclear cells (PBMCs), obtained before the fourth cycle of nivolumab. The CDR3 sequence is CASSLRRTQYF. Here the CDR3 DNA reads TGTGCCAGCAGTTTACGTCGGACCCAGTACTTC.